This T cell receptor beta chain was retrieved from a study of blood T cell repertoires in COVID-19. Study at large: Sources were T cells, B-cell-depleted T cells, or PBMCs; the material itself was cDNA or gDNA.

As originally analysed: Amplification of reference gene primers was used by the study to estimate nucleated cell counts. Sequencing was performed with immunoSEQ multiplex PCR; in TCRdb, only in-frame clones are kept and a portion is missing. The DNA was the basis for D and trimming; V, J and clone size are from that table. The table shows more than 250,000 clones, with around 87% occurring only once. Germline lookup yields CDR1 SGHNT and CDR2 YYREEE (reference sequence). This CDR3 is 16 amino acids long. V was clipped by 5 bases and J by 0 bases, with 15 bases between them. The sample comprised peripheral blood. This chain connects TRBV5-4 to TRBJ2-1; D is unclear. The sequence was collected from a woman in her twenties or thirties who had recovered from COVID-19. The CDR3 DNA is TGTGCCAGCAGTCCACATCCCTCCAGCTCCTACAATGAGCAGTTCTTC. This translates into CASSPHPSSSYNEQFF. The entire variable domain, with the rest obtained from reference TRBV5-4 and TRBJ2-1, is as follows: ETGVTQSPTHLIKTRGQQVTLRCSSQSGHNTVSWYQQALGQGPQFIFQYYREEENGRGNFPPRFSGLQFPNYSSELNVNALELDDSALYLCASSPHPSSSYNEQFFGPGTRLTVL.